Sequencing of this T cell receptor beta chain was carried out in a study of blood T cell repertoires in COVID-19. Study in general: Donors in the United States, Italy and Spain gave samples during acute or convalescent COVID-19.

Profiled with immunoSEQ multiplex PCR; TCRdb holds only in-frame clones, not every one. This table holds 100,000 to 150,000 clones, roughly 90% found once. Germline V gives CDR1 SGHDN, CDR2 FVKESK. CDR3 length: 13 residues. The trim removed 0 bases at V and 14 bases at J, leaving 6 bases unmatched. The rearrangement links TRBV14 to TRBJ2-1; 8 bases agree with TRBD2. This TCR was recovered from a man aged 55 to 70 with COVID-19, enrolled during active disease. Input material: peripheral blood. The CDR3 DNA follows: TGTGCCAGCAGCCAAGATCTCGGTAGCGGGGAGTTCTTC. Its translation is CASSQDLGSGEFF.